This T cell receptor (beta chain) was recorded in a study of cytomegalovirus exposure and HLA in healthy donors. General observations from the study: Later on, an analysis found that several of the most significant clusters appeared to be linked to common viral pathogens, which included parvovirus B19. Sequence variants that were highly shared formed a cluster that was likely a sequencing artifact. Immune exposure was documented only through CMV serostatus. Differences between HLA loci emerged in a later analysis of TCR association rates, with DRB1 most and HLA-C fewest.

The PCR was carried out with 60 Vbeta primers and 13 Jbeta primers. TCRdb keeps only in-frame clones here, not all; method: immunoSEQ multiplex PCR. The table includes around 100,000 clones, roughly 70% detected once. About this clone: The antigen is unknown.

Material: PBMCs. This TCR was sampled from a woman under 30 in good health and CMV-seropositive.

CDR3 nucleotide sequence: TGTGCCAGCAGTTTATATCAGGCTGGGGCCAACGTCCTGACTTTC. It translates to CASSLYQAGANVLTF. The rearrangement joins TRBV28 to TRBJ2-6, with D unclear. The germline V gene has CDR1 MDHEN and CDR2 SYDVKM. The CDR3 is 15 residues long. V was pared by 1 base and J by 2 bases, with 6 bases between.